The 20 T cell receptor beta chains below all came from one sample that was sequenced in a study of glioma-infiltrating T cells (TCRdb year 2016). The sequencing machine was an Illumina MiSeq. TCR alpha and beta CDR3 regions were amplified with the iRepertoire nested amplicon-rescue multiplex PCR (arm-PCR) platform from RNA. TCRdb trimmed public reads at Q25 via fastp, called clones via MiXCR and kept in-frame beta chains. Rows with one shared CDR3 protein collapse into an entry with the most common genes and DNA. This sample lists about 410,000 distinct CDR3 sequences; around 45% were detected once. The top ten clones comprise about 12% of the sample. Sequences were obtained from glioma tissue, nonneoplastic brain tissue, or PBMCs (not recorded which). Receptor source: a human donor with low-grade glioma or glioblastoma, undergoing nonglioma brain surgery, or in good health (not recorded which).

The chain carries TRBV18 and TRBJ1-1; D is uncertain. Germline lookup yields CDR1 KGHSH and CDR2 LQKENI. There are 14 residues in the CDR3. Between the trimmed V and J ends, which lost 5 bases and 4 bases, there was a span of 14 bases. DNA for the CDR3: TGTGCCAGCTCAGAAGGCCAGCCCTTCACTGAAGCTTTCTTT. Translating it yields CASSEGQPFTEAFF.

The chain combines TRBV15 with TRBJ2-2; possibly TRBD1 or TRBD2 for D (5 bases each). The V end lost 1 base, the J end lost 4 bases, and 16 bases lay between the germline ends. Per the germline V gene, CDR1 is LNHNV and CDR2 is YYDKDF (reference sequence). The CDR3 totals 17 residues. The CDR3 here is CATSRVKGPRGTGELFF. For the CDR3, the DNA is TGTGCCACCAGCAGAGTGAAAGGTCCGAGGGGCACCGGGGAGCTGTTTTTT.

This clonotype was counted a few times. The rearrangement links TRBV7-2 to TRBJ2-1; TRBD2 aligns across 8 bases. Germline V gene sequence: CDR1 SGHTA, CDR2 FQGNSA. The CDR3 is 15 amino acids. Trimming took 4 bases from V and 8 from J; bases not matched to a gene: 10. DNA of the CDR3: TGTGCCAGCAGCTCTCGGGCTAGCGGGTCCTATGAGCAGTTCTTC. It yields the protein CASSSRASGSYEQFF.

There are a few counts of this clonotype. CDR3 nucleotides: TGTGCCAGCAGCTTACTTGGGACACTATCAGGGGACATTCAGTACTTC. Translating gives CASSLLGTLSGDIQYF. This chain links TRBV7-2 with TRBJ2-4, with D tentatively TRBD1 (6 bases). Trimming pared 2 bases from V and 8 bases from J, leaving 19 bases between. Germline V gene sequence: CDR1 SGHTA, CDR2 FQGNSA. The CDR3 totals 16 residues.

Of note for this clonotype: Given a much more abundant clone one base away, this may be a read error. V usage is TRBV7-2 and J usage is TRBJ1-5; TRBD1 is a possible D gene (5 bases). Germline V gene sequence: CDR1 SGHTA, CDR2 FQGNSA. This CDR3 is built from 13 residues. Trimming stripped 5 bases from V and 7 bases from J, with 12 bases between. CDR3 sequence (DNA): TGTGCCAGCAGCACGGCCAGGGAGCAGCCCCAGCATTTT. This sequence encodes CASSTAREQPQHF.

Here the CDR3 DNA reads TGTGCCAGCAGCTGGACTAGCGGGAGTTACGAGCAGTACTTC. It is translated as CASSWTSGSYEQYF. The chain employs TRBV7-2 and TRBJ2-7; 13 nucleotides agree with TRBD2. The V segment lost 4 bases and the J segment 4 bases; nucleotides outside the gene matches: 1. CDR1 is SGHTA, CDR2 FQGNSA, per germline. This CDR3 is built from 14 residues.

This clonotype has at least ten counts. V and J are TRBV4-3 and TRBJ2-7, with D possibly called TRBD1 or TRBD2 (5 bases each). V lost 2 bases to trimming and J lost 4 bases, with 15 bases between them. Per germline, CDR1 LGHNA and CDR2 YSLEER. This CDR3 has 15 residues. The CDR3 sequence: CASSQSRTGPYEQYF. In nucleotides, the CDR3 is TGCGCCAGCAGCCAATCCCGAACGGGACCATACGAGCAGTACTTC.

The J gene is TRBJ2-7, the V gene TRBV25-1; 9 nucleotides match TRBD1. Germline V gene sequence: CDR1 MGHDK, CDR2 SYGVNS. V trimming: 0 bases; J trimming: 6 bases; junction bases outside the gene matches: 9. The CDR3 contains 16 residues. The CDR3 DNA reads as TGTGCCAGCAGTGAATACCGTTGGGACAGGGCTAGCGAGCAGTACTTC. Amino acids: CASSEYRWDRASEQYF.

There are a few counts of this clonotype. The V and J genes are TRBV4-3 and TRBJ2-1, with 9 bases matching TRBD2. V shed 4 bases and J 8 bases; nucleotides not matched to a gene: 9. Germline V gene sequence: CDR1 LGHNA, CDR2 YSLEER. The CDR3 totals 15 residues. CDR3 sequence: CASSPFSGSSDEQFF. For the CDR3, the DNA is TGCGCCAGCAGCCCCTTTAGCGGGAGTAGCGATGAGCAGTTCTTC.

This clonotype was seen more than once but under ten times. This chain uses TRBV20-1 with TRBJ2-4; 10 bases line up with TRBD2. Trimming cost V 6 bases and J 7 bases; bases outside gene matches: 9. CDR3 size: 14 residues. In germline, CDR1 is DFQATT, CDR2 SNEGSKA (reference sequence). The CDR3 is CSASQLAGVNIQYF. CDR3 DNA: TGCAGTGCGAGTCAGCTAGCGGGAGTGAACATTCAGTACTTC.

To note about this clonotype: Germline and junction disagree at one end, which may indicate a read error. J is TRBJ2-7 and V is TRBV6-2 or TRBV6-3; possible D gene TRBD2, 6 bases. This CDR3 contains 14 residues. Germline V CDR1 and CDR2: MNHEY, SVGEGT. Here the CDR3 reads CASSQMEGNNEKFF. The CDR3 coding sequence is TGTGCCAGCAGCCAAATGGAGGGGAACAATGAGAAGTTCTTC.

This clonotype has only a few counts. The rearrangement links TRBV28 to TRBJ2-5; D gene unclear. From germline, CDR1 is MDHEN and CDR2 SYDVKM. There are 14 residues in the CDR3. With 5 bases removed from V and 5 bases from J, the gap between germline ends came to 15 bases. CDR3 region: CASSRALGMETQYF. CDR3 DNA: TGTGCCAGCAGTCGGGCTTTGGGTATGGAGACCCAGTACTTC.

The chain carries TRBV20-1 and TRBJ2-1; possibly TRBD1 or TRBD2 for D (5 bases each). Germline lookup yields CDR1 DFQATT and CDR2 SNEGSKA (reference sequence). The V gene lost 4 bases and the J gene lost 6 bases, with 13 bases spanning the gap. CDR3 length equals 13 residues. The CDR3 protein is CSATQGAGNEQFF. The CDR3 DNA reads TGCAGTGCTACCCAGGGAGCCGGCAATGAGCAGTTCTTC.

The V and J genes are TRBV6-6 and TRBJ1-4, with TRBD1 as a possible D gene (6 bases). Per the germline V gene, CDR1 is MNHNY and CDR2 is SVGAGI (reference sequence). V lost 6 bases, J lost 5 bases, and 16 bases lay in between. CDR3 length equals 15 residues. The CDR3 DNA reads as TGTGCCAGCAGAAACTTACGAGGGGGGAATGAAAAACTGTTTTTT. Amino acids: CASRNLRGGNEKLFF.

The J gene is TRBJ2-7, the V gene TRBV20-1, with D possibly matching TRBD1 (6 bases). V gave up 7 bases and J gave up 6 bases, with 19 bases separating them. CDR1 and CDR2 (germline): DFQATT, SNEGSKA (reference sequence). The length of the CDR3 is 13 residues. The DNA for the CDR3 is TGCAGTGTTCAGACCCAGGGGAGCAGCGAGCAGTACTTC. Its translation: CSVQTQGSSEQYF.

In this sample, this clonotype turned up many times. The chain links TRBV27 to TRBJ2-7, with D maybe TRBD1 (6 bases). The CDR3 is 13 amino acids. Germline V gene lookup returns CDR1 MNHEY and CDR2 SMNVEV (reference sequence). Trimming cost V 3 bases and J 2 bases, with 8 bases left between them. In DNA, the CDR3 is TGTGCCAGCAGTTTCAGGGGTCCCTACGAGCAGTACTTC. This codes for CASSFRGPYEQYF.

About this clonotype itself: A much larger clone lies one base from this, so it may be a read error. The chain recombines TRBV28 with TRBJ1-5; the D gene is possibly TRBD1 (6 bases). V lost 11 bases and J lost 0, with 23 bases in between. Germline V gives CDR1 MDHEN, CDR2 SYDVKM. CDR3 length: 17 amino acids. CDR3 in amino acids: CARDNAGASYSNQPQHF. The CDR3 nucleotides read TGTGCCCGCGATAATGCGGGGGCGTCCTATAGCAATCAGCCCCAGCATTTT.

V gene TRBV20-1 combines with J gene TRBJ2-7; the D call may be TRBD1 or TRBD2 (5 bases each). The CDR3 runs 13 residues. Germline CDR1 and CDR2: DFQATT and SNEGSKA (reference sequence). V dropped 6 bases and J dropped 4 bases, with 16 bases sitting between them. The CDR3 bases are TGCAGTGCCCACGAGGGGACCTATTACGAGCAGTACTTC. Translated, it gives CSAHEGTYYEQYF.

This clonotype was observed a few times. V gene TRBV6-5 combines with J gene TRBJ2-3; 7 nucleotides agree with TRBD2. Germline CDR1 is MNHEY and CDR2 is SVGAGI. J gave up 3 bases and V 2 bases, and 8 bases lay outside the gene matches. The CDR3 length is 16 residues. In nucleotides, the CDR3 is TGTGCCAGCAGTTACCAAGGGCTAGCGGAGACAGATACGCAGTATTTT. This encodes CASSYQGLAETDTQYF.

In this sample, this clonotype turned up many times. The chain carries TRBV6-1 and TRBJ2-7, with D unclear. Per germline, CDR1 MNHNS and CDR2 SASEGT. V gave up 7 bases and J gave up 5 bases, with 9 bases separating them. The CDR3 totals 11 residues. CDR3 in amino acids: CASIRPHEQYF. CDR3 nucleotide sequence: TGTGCCAGCATTCGACCCCACGAGCAGTACTTC.